This T cell receptor (beta chain) was documented in a study of a mutant IDH1 vaccine in newly diagnosed glioma. With regard to this clone: Antigen: not known.

Indicated time point: week 47, end of study. Doses consisted of 300 ug of mutant IDH1 20-mer peptide each, paired with topical imiquimod. The V and J ends lost 9 bases and 5 bases respectively, with 16 bases between them. Germline assignment: CDR1 LNHDA and CDR2 SQIVND (reference sequence). The CDR3 has 13 residues. Profiling relied on immunoSEQ multiplex PCR, and the TCRdb table lists in-frame clones only, not all of them. The data hold tens of thousands of clones, with roughly four fifths observed a single time. This clonotype originated in a young man with glioma. The starting material was PBMCs, obtained from a glioma patient whose treatment included an IDH1 peptide vaccine. The gene calls are TRBV19 and TRBJ1-1; D perhaps matches TRBD1 (5 bases). The CDR3 region has the DNA TGTGCCAGCAGGGAGAGGGAGAATACTGAAGCTTTCTTT. Its protein is CASRERENTEAFF.